These 17 T cell receptor beta chains originate from one sample sequenced in a study of neurological immune-mediated disorders (dated 2019 in TCRdb). Library preparation used 5' RACE. TCRdb lists the instrument as Illumina HiSeq 2500. TCRdb took the public reads, trimmed them with fastp at Q25, ran MiXCR for clone calling and kept in-frame beta chains. Rows with a matching CDR3 protein are joined into one entry that keeps the most common DNA and genes. This sample holds 50,000 to 70,000 distinct CDR3 sequences; 12% were observed only once. Roughly 10% of the sample rests with the top ten. The sequencing sample was made of PBMCs. Receptor source: a woman aged 55-69 years with HTLV-1-associated myelopathy (HAM/TSP).

This clonotype was detected many times. This chain connects TRBV2 to TRBJ2-6; 8 bases line up with TRBD1. Trimming took 8 bases from V and 4 from J; bases not matched to a gene: 7. The CDR3 loop spans 15 amino acids. The germline gives CDR1 SNHLY, CDR2 FYNNEI. The chain's CDR3 is CASRFQGAGANVLTF. DNA of the CDR3: TGTGCCAGCCGATTCCAGGGGGCAGGGGCCAACGTCCTGACTTTC.

Many counts were recorded for this clonotype. The chain carries TRBV20-1 and TRBJ2-7; weak D call: TRBD1 (6 bases). The CDR3 runs to 15 residues. V lost 3 bases and J 5 bases, leaving 20 bases between the germline ends. The germline V gene encodes CDR1 DFQATT and CDR2 SNEGSKA (reference sequence). The chain's CDR3 is CSASVLGRQGNEQYF. As DNA, the CDR3 is TGCAGTGCTAGTGTGCTGGGACGGCAGGGGAACGAGCAGTACTTC.

This clonotype was picked up many times. The rearrangement joins TRBV25-1 to TRBJ2-2; TRBD1 matches at 11 bases. Germline V lookup: CDR1 MGHDK, CDR2 SYGVNS. This CDR3 spans 15 amino acids. The J segment lost 5 bases and the V segment lost 5 bases, leaving 4 bases of the junction unmatched. Here the CDR3 DNA reads TGTGCCAGCAGTAAGGACAGGGGGCTTACCGGGGAGCTGTTTTTT. Amino acids: CASSKDRGLTGELFF.

This clonotype was seen ten or more times. V gene TRBV20-1 combines with J gene TRBJ2-7; D call uncertain. With 0 bases removed from V and 6 bases from J, the gap between germline ends came to 12 bases. CDR1 and CDR2 from the germline V gene are DFQATT and SNEGSKA (reference sequence). This CDR3 spans 13 amino acids. This CDR3 reads CSARDRSAGEQYF. The CDR3 DNA is TGCAGTGCTAGAGATAGGAGTGCCGGCGAGCAGTACTTC.

This clonotype was observed many times. The chain links TRBV29-1 to TRBJ2-7, with TRBD1 matching 7 bases. The ends lost 3 bases at V and 5 bases at J; junction bases unmatched: 13. Looked up from germline, CDR1 is SQVTM and CDR2 is ANQGSEA. This CDR3 region has 15 residues. CDR3 sequence: CSVDGGRTGRNEQYF. CDR3 bases: TGCAGCGTTGATGGGGGCCGGACAGGTCGGAACGAGCAGTACTTC.

This clonotype was observed at least ten times. This rearrangement joins TRBV5-1 to TRBJ1-2, with D unclear. The V and J ends lost 0 bases and 2 bases respectively, with 11 bases between them. The CDR3 is 15 residues long. In germline, CDR1 is SGHRS, CDR2 YFSETQ. Written as DNA, the CDR3 is TGCGCCAGCAGCTTGGACGCAAACAAGAACTATGGCTACACCTTC. Amino acids: CASSLDANKNYGYTF.

This clonotype was recorded many times. The chain carries TRBV5-5 and TRBJ2-3; TRBD2 matches at 11 bases. From germline, CDR1 is SGHKS and CDR2 YYEKEE (reference sequence). V dropped 4 bases and J dropped 4; count of bases not matched to a gene: 11. This CDR3 has 17 amino acids. The CDR3 DNA follows: TGTGCCAGCAGCAGTTCCTCACTAGCGGGAGTGGCAGATACGCAGTATTTT. As protein: CASSSSSLAGVADTQYF.

This clonotype was counted at least ten times. The rearrangement uses TRBV5-1 and TRBJ2-1, with D unresolved. CDR3 length: 12 residues. The ends were cut back, 2 bases at V and 9 bases at J, with 9 bases in the middle. CDR1 and CDR2 from the germline V gene are SGHRS and YFSETQ. CDR3 amino acids: CASSFPGGEQFF. The CDR3 nucleotides are TGCGCCAGCAGCTTCCCCGGTGGTGAGCAGTTCTTC.

The table lists this clonotype with a count of one. V and J are TRBV3-1 and TRBJ2-5, with 11 bases aligning to TRBD2. The ends lost 4 bases at V and 4 bases at J; junction bases unmatched: 8. The length of the CDR3 is 16 residues. CDR1 and CDR2 from the germline V gene are LGHDT and YNNKEL (reference sequence). The CDR3 DNA reads TGTGCCAGCAGCCCTCTAGCGGGAGGCCGGAGAGAGACCCAGTACTTC. Translating it yields CASSPLAGGRRETQYF.

This clonotype was seen ten or more times. The chain is built from TRBV28 and TRBJ2-5; the D call may be TRBD1 or TRBD2 (5 bases each). The V gene's germline CDR1 is MDHEN and CDR2 SYDVKM. The CDR3 totals 16 residues. V gave up 1 base and J gave up 5 bases, with 17 bases separating them. The CDR3 protein is CASSLLGIRGRETQYF. CDR3 coding DNA: TGTGCCAGCAGTTTATTGGGGATACGGGGCAGGGAGACCCAGTACTTC.

This clonotype was counted ten times or more. The chain recombines TRBV12-3 or TRBV12-4 with TRBJ2-1, with D tentatively TRBD1 (7 bases). The CDR3 spans 16 residues. With 3 bases removed from V and 10 bases from J, the gap between germline ends came to 22 bases. Here the CDR3 DNA reads TGTGCCAGCAGTTTTGGCGTGGTGAGGGGGCGGGACGAGCAGTTCTTC. Protein: CASSFGVVRGRDEQFF.

This clonotype was observed many times. J is TRBJ2-5 and V is TRBV28, with 9 bases that match TRBD1. Germline values: CDR1 MDHEN, CDR2 SYDVKM. V was pared by 10 bases and J by 4 bases, with 10 bases of the junction left unmatched. There are 14 residues in the CDR3. The CDR3 region has the DNA TGTGCCATCAACAGGGGGCGGGCGGGAGAGACCCAGTACTTC. This sequence encodes CAINRGRAGETQYF.

The sample holds many counts of this clonotype. The V and J genes are TRBV20-1 and TRBJ2-7, with 7 bases matching TRBD1. The CDR3 is 13 residues long. V trimming: 3 bases; J trimming: 6 bases; junction bases outside the gene matches: 8. CDR1 and CDR2 from the germline V gene are DFQATT and SNEGSKA (reference sequence). The CDR3: CSASSGGMGEQYF. The DNA of the CDR3 is TGCAGTGCTAGTTCAGGGGGTATGGGCGAGCAGTACTTC.

In its sample, this clonotype was seen many times. The CDR3 DNA reads as TGTGCCAGCAGGATCTCCTCCGGCGGGATCCACTCCTACGAGCAGTACTTC. Protein product: CASRISSGGIHSYEQYF. The V call is TRBV12-3 or TRBV12-4, the J call TRBJ2-7, with TRBD2 as a possible D gene (6 bases). The ends were cut back, 6 bases at V and 0 bases at J, with 21 bases in the middle. The CDR3 totals 17 residues.

Many counts were recorded for this clonotype. This chain links TRBV10-1 with TRBJ2-1, with 8 nucleotides matching TRBD1. V dropped 6 bases and J dropped 9; count of bases not matched to a gene: 7. The CDR3 spans 13 residues. Germline V gene sequence: CDR1 WNHNN, CDR2 SYGVQD (reference sequence). The CDR3 loop is CASRDRVAGEQFF. For the CDR3, the DNA is TGCGCCAGCAGGGACAGGGTCGCCGGTGAGCAGTTCTTC.

This clonotype was detected only a few times. The V call is TRBV20-1, the J call TRBJ1-1, with 7 bases fitting TRBD1. The CDR3 is 11 amino acids. From germline, CDR1 is DFQATT and CDR2 SNEGSKA (reference sequence). Trimming removed 0 bases from V and 10 bases from J; junction bases left unmatched: 2. CDR3 DNA: TGCAGTGCTAGAGAAGGGACAGTAGCTTTCTTT. Its translation: CSAREGTVAFF.

There are many counts of this clonotype. J is TRBJ2-1 and V is TRBV10-1; TRBD2 matches 14 bases. The CDR3 is 15 amino acids. Losses at the gene ends were 6 bases for V and 12 bases for J; bases not matched to a gene: 10. The germline gives CDR1 WNHNN, CDR2 SYGVQD (reference sequence). In DNA, the CDR3 is TGCGCCAGCAGAGCCGGGACTAGCGGGAGAAGCGTGCAGTTCTTC. Protein: CASRAGTSGRSVQFF.